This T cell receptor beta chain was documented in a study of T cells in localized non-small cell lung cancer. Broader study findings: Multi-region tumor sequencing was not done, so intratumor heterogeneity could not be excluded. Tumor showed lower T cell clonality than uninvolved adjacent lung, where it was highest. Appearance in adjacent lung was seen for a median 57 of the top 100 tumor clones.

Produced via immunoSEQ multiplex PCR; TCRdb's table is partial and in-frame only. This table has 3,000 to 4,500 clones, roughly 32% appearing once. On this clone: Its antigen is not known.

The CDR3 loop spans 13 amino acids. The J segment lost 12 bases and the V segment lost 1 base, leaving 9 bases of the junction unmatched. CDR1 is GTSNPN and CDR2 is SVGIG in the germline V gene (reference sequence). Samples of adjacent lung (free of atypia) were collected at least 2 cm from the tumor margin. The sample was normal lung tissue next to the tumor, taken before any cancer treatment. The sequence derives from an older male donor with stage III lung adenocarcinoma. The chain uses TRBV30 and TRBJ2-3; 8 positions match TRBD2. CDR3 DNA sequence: TGTGCCTGGAGTGCTACTAGCGGCGAATTTCAGTATTTT. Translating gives CAWSATSGEFQYF. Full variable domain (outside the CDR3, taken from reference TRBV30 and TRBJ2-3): SQTIHQWPATLVQPVGSPLSLECTVEGTSNPNLYWYRQAAGRGLQLLFYSVGIGQISSEVPQNLSASRPQDRQFILSSKKLLLSDSGFYLCAWSATSGEFQYFGPGTRLTVL.